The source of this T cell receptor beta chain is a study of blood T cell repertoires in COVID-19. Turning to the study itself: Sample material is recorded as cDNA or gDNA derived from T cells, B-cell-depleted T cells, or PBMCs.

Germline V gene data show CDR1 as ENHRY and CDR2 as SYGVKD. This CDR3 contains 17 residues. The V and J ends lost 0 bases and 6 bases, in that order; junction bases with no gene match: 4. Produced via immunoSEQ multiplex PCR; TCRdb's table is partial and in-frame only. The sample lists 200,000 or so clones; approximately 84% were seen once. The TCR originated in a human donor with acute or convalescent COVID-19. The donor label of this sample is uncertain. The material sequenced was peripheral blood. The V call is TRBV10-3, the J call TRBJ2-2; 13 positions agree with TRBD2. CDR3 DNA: TGTGCCATCAGTGAGTCGATCGGACTAGCGGGAGCCGGGGAGCTGTTTTTT. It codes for CAISESIGLAGAGELFF.